This TCR beta chain appears in the sequencing data of a study of vaccination and CD4 T cells after COVID-19. The Oncomine TCR Beta short-read assay generated sequence data from the DNA of cultured CD4+ T cells. TCRdb re-called the PCR reads through MiXCR, storing one row per CDR3 protein. The top ten hold 7.5% to 10% of the sample, which has about 20,000 distinct CDR3 sequences, more than 55% seen once. The treatment: approximately nine-day PBMC culture with coronavirus spike peptide pools or control peptides (ViraFEST assay). Comments on this clonotype: What it recognizes is unknown.

This CDR3 region has 14 residues. Germline V gives CDR1 MNHEY, CDR2 SMNVEV (reference sequence). V was cut by 6 bases and J by 3 bases, with 9 bases left in between. Sequenced material: CD4+ T cells from blood, cultured in vitro. The receptor comes from a human donor who had recovered from COVID-19. The chain uses TRBV27 and TRBJ1-6; possibly TRBD1 for D (5 bases). CDR3 residues: CASSQTVYNSPLHF. DNA for the CDR3: TGTGCCAGCAGCCAGACAGTCTATAATTCACCCCTCCACTTT.